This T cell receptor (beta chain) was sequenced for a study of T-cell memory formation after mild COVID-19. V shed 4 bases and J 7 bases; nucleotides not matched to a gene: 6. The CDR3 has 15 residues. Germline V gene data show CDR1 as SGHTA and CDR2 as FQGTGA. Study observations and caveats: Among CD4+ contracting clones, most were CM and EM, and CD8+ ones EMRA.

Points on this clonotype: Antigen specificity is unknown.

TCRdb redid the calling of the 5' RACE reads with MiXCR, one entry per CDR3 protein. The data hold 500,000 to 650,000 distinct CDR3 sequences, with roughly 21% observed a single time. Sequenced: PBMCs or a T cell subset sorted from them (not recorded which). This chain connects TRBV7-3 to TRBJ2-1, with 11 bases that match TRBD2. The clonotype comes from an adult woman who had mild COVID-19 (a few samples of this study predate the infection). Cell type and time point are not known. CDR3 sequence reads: CASSSGASGRNEQFF. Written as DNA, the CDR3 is TGTGCCAGCAGCTCAGGGGCTAGCGGGAGGAATGAGCAGTTCTTC.